This T cell receptor beta chain is from a study of T cell responses to AZD1222 COVID-19 vaccine. Only in-frame clones appear in the TCRdb table, and some are missing; sequencing was by immunoSEQ multiplex PCR. This table holds 80,000 or so clones, 85% to 95% found once. Study results and limitations: Recipients of two AZD1222 doses showed rising Spike-specific TCR breadth and depth. It should be noted that donors were predominantly white British and more often female, and clonal diversity was possibly underestimated. Seropositive status at baseline applied to only 5 to 7 AZD1222 recipients. Epitopes outside B.1.351 and B.1.1.7 mutated regions reportedly drew nearly half of spike TCRs.

Comment on this clone: What it binds is not known.

The sequence came from an adult in good health. The sample consisted of peripheral blood, taken on day 0 of MenACWY control vaccination.

The CDR3 region is CASSYSGGPIQETQYF. The CDR3, as DNA: TGTGCCAGCAGTTACTCAGGGGGACCAATTCAAGAGACCCAGTACTTC. The chain has TRBV6-5 and TRBJ2-5; maybe TRBD1 (6 bases). The CDR3 is 16 residues long. V lost 0 bases, J lost 2 bases, and 13 bases lay in between. CDR1 and CDR2 (germline): MNHEY, SVGAGI.